These T cell receptor beta chains were read from a single sample in a study of blood T cell repertoires in COVID-19. Clones were sequenced by immunoSEQ multiplex PCR, and TCRdb holds only the in-frame ones, with some missing. The sample has under 200,000 clones; more than 80% are singletons. Sequencing used peripheral blood. The origin of the receptors is a man aged 45-60 years with acute or convalescent COVID-19. CDR3s leave out the opening cysteine and the closing phenylalanine or tryptophan. Each record gives: J gene, V gene, clone size, CDR3 protein. Not every row has a clone size; where given, it reads once, few, many or a size class.

>TRBJ2-2|TRBV4-3|-
ASSQDRGRLWETGELF
>TRBJ2-3|TRBV7-9|-
ASSFPKEITDTQY
>TRBJ2-7|TRBV27|-
ASSFGGTGPEQY
>TRBJ2-7|TRBV11-2|few
ASSLQQDSSYEQY
>TRBJ2-5|TRBV6-6|-
ASSFTGAETQY
>TRBJ1-6|TRBV9|-
ASSPGQGEAPLH
>TRBJ2-3|TRBV10-3|-
AIGLAGGTDTQY
>TRBJ1-6|TRBV7-6|-
ASSSVPDSPLH
>TRBJ1-6|TRBV28|-
ASRETGHAWRIGSPLH
>TRBJ2-1|TRBV5-1|-
ASSIDRDRGPYNEQF
>TRBJ1-6|TRBV12-3/TRBV12-4|-
ASSLVNGSPLH
>TRBJ2-3|TRBV19|-
ASSIHGQGADTQY
>TRBJ1-2|TRBV7-2|once
ASSGGRNYGYT
>TRBJ2-3|TRBV7-3|-
ASSSLSGGTDTQY
>TRBJ1-1|TRBV19|-
ASSIQVNTEAF
>TRBJ1-1|TRBV2|-
ASSPGQGWVNTEAF
>TRBJ1-2|TRBV28|-
ASSPIPDRNYVGYT
>TRBJ2-5|TRBV11-2|-
ASSPTAGTKETQY
>TRBJ1-1|TRBV2|-
ASSETGQENTEAF
>TRBJ1-5|TRBV27|-
ASSLSFNQPQH
>TRBJ1-4|TRBV7-9|-
ASSLGSGGADEKLF
>TRBJ1-2|TRBV12-3/TRBV12-4|-
ASRQKSGGNYT
>TRBJ1-1|TRBV28|few
ASSPHRGRNTEAF
>TRBJ1-2|TRBV5-4|once
ASSSPGQGFHGYT
>TRBJ2-2|TRBV25-1|few
ASSWTGSNGELF
>TRBJ2-3|TRBV11-3|-
ASSLAGRDTQY
>TRBJ1-5|TRBV7-2|-
ASSSGMGQPQH
>TRBJ2-5|TRBV11-2|-
ASSGRDIQRAQY
>TRBJ2-1|TRBV27|-
ASQGISGSSYNEQF
>TRBJ1-1|TRBV28|-
ASIDRVKITEAF
>TRBJ1-2|TRBV28|few
ASSLHRGLGYT
>TRBJ1-2|TRBV6-2/TRBV6-3|-
ASSYSSGKFVYGYT
>TRBJ1-5|TRBV19|-
ASSISGQGHQPQH
>TRBJ2-3|TRBV5-6|-
ASSLVQRNTDTQY
>TRBJ2-1|TRBV11-2|-
ASSPLSFLDNEQF
>TRBJ1-3|TRBV2|-
ASSVLYGDRGSGNTIY
>TRBJ2-7|TRBV5-1|-
ASSWDRPGEQY
>TRBJ2-1|TRBV11-2|few
ASSHRDNEQF
>TRBJ1-4|TRBV27|-
ASRAQATNEKLF
>TRBJ2-3|TRBV18|-
ASLAGGTDTQY
>TRBJ1-2|TRBV7-8|-
ASSSSKGLGMVGYT
>TRBJ1-1|TRBV6-5|once
ASSTGQGSGFGAF
>TRBJ1-2|TRBV27|-
ASSLRQGADYGYT
>TRBJ1-3|TRBV10-3|-
AIGTSVGNTIY
>TRBJ2-7|TRBV2|-
ASDYPGLAGGPGQY
>TRBJ1-1|TRBV18|-
ASSPGGGPRNTEAF
>TRBJ1-1|TRBV6-2/TRBV6-3|-
ASSRGQVLTEAF
>TRBJ1-6|TRBV7-8|few
ASSLLDRESSPLH
>TRBJ2-1|TRBV19|-
ASSLRGTSYNEQF
>TRBJ2-3|TRBV13|-
ASSLGLGGQDTQY
>TRBJ1-2|TRBV28|-
ASGQNYGYT
>TRBJ2-1|TRBV11-3|-
ASSMTPAGNEQF
>TRBJ1-4|TRBV2|-
ASRQGRETRQNEKLF
>TRBJ2-3|TRBV10-3|once
AIRPGQTSTDTQY
>TRBJ1-2|TRBV25-1|-
ASSARWGGGYT
>TRBJ1-2|TRBV19|-
ASSTSFGVVNYGYT
>TRBJ1-2|TRBV23-1|once
ASGFGGRQGAIGYT
>TRBJ2-7|TRBV2|-
ASSESGGTYEQY
>TRBJ1-5|TRBV28|-
ASRPQGGNQPQH